This T cell receptor (beta chain) was identified during a study of CD8+ T cells in alopecia areata. Study overall: Treated patients were given 5 to 10 mg oral tofacitinib twice daily. Overall study results and limits: Scalp specimens additionally yield sequences from normal skin's resident alphabeta T cells.

This CDR3 has 15 residues. V gave up 4 bases and J gave up 3 bases, with 12 bases separating them. CDR1 and CDR2 from the germline V gene are MGHRA and YSYEKL. Reverse transcription of extracted RNA yielded cDNA, which provided the sequencing template. Only in-frame clones appear in the TCRdb table, and some are missing; sequencing was by immunoSEQ multiplex PCR. Of approximately 100,000 clones listed, roughly 47% are singletons. Lesional scalp punch biopsies and peripheral blood were collected from alopecia areata patients. About this clone itself: The antigen is not known.

The chain uses TRBV4-1 and TRBJ1-4; D is unclear. The sample taken for sequencing was CD4+ T cells sorted from blood. The clonotype comes from a human donor with alopecia areata. CDR3 in amino acids: CASSPMGSANEKLFF. The CDR3 DNA reads as TGCGCCAGCAGCCCGATGGGGTCTGCTAATGAAAAACTGTTTTTT.